One and the same sample provided the 7 T cell receptor beta chains below, sequenced in a study of OX40 agonist ivuxolimab in advanced cancers. Library generation was performed with the immunoSEQ multiplex PCR assay. As stored in TCRdb, this immuneACCESS dataset retains in-frame rearrangements with V and J assigned. A fraction of the clones does not appear; measured against another copy, unresolved V genes explain less than half of the discrepancy, and the remainder lacks a known reason. For this sample the table gives tens of thousands of clones, of which about 85% were detected only once. Just under 0.35% of the sample goes to the ten largest clones. The sample consisted of CD4+ or CD8+ T cells sorted from blood, taken in a trial of the OX40 agonist ivuxolimab. The origin of the receptors is an adult with an advanced solid tumor such as melanoma, head and neck, liver or kidney cancer.

The CDR3 DNA is TGTGCCATCAGTGATGGGGGAGACTATGGCTACACCTTC. Encoded protein: CAISDGGDYGYTF. J is TRBJ1-2 and V is TRBV10-3; a possible D gene is TRBD1 (5 bases). This CDR3 contains 13 residues. Germline V gene sequence: CDR1 ENHRY, CDR2 SYGVKD. V lost 3 bases, J lost 3 bases, and 8 bases lay in between.

This rearrangement joins TRBV5-5 to TRBJ1-2; 11 nucleotides match TRBD1. Germline trimming cut 2 bases from V and 8 bases from J; bases unmatched to any gene: 5. The CDR3 has 14 amino acids. The germline V gene has CDR1 SGHKS and CDR2 YYEKEE (reference sequence). CDR3 sequence: CASSFGQGARGYTF. DNA of the CDR3: TGTGCCAGCAGCTTCGGACAGGGGGCGCGAGGCTACACCTTC.

This chain connects TRBV5-1 to TRBJ2-5, with D possibly TRBD2 on 6 matching bases. Trimming pared 7 bases from V and 5 bases from J, leaving 15 bases between. The length of the CDR3 is 13 residues. CDR1 is SGHRS and CDR2 is YFSETQ in the germline V gene. CDR3 nucleotide sequence: TGCGCCAGCTCAGCGGGCACGTACGAGACCCAGTACTTC. Amino acids: CASSAGTYETQYF.

This CDR3 reads CATSGDLGSNQPQHF. The CDR3 nucleotides are TGTGCCACATCGGGGGACTTGGGTAGCAATCAGCCCCAGCATTTT. The chain carries TRBV2 and TRBJ1-5; D perhaps matches TRBD1 (5 bases). CDR1 SNHLY and CDR2 FYNNEI come from the germline V gene. This CDR3 spans 15 amino acids. V was cut by 10 bases and J by 0 bases, with 16 bases left in between.

The chain links TRBV9 to TRBJ2-5; 8 nucleotides line up with TRBD2. From germline, CDR1 is SGDLS and CDR2 YYNGEE. J was trimmed by 3 bases and V by 3 bases; bases with no gene match: 10. This CDR3 region has 16 residues. Here the CDR3 reads CASSATTRGGEETQYF. The CDR3 DNA is TGTGCCAGCAGCGCGACCACCCGGGGGGGGGAAGAGACCCAGTACTTC.

A single count supports this clone. In DNA form, the CDR3 reads TGTGCCACTGGACAAGGTTTTTCCACCGGGGAGCTGTTTTTT. Translating it yields CATGQGFSTGELFF. The J gene is TRBJ2-2, the V gene TRBV5-4, with TRBD1 as a possible D gene (5 bases). V lost 9 bases to trimming and J lost 4 bases, with 16 bases between them. The CDR3 is 14 residues long. Germline assignment: CDR1 SGHNT and CDR2 YYREEE (reference sequence).

This sequence joins TRBV5-8 and TRBJ1-3; 7 bases agree with TRBD1. CDR1 is SGHTS and CDR2 is YDEGEE in the germline V gene. The CDR3 covers 17 residues. Germline trimming cut 0 bases from V and 4 bases from J; bases unmatched to any gene: 10. The CDR3 nucleotides read TGTGCCAGCAGCTTGGTTGTGGGCAGGGGGATCGGAAACACCATATATTTT. Residues: CASSLVVGRGIGNTIYF. The whole variable domain, filled in from reference TRBV5-8 and TRBJ1-3, reads EAGVTQSPTHLIKTRGQQATLRCSPISGHTSVYWYQQALGLGLQFLLWYDEGEERNRGNFPPRFSGRQFPNYSSELNVNALELEDSALYLCASSLVVGRGIGNTIYFGEGSWLTVV.